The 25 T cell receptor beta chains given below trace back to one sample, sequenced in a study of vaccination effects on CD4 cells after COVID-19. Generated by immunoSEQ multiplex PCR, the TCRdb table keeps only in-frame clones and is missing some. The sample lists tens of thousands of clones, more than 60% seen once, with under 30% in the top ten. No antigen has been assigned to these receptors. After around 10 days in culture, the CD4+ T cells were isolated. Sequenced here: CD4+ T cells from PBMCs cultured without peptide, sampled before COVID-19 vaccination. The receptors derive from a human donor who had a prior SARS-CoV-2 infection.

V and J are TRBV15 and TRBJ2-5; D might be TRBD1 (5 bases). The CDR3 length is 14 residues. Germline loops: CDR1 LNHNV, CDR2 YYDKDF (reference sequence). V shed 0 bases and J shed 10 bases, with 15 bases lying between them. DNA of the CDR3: TGTGCCACCAGCAGAGATCTGAGCGAAGGGGACCAGTACTTC. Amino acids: CATSRDLSEGDQYF. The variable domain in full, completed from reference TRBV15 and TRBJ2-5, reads DAMVIQNPRYQVTQFGKPVTLSCSQTLNHNVMYWYQQKSSQAPKLLFHYYDKDFNNEADTPDNFQSRRPNTSFCFLDIRSPGLGDTAMYLCATSRDLSEGDQYFGPGTRLLVL.

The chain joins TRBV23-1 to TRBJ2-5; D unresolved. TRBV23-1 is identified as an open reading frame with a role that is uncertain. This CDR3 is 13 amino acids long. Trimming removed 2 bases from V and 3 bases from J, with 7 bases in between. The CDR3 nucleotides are TGCGCCAGCAGTCAAGGACCGAAAGAGACCCAGTACTTC. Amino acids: CASSQGPKETQYF.

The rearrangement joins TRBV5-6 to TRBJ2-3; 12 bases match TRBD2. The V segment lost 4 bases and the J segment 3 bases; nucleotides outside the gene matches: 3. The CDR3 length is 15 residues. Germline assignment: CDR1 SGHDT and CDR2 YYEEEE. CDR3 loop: CASSPGTSGTDTQYF. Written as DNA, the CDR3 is TGTGCCAGCAGCCCCGGGACTAGCGGGACAGATACGCAGTATTTT.

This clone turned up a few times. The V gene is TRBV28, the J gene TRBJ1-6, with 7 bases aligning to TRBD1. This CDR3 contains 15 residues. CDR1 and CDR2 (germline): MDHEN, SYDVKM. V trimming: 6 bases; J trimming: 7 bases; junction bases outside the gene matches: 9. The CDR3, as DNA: TGTGCCAGCAGCCCCCCTGGGACAGTCAATTCACCCCTCCACTTT. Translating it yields CASSPPGTVNSPLHF.

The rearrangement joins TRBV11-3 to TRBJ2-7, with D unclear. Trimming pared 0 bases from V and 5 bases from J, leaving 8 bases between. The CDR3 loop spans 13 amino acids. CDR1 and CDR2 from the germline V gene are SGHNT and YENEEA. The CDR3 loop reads CASSLDFHNEQYF. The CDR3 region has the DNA TGTGCCAGCAGCTTAGATTTTCACAACGAGCAGTACTTC.

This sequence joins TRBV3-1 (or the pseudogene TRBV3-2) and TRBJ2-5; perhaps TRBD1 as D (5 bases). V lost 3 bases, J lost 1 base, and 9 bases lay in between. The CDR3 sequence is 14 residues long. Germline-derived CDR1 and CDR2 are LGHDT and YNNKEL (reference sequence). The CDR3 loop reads CASSHRQSQETQYF. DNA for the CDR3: TGTGCCAGCAGCCACAGACAGTCCCAAGAGACCCAGTACTTC.

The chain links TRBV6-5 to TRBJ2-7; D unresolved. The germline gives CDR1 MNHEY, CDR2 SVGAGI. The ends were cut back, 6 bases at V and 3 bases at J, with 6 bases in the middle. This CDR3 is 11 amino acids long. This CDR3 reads CASRNSYEQYF. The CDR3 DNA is TGTGCCAGCAGGAACAGCTACGAGCAGTACTTC.

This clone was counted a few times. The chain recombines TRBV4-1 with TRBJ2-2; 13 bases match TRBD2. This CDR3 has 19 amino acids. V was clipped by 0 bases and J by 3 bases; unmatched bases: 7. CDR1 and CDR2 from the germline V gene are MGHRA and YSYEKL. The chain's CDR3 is CASSQERLAGGKHTGELFF. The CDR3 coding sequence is TGCGCCAGCAGCCAAGAACGACTAGCGGGGGGTAAACACACCGGGGAGCTGTTTTTT.

The CDR3 DNA reads TGTGCCAGCAGCTTGACAGGAGGGGAGACCCAGTACTTC. Its translation is CASSLTGGETQYF. The V gene is TRBV25-1, the J gene TRBJ2-5; D possibly matches TRBD1 or TRBD2 (6 bases each). V dropped 6 bases and J dropped 5 bases, with 13 bases sitting between them. CDR3 size: 13 residues. Germline CDR1 MGHDK, CDR2 SYGVNS.

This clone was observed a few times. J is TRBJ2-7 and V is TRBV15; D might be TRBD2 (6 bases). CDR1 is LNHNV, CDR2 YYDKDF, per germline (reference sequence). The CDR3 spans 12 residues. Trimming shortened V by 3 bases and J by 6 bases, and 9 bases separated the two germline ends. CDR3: CATSSQGGEQYF. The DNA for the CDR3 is TGTGCCACCAGCAGCCAGGGAGGCGAGCAGTACTTC.

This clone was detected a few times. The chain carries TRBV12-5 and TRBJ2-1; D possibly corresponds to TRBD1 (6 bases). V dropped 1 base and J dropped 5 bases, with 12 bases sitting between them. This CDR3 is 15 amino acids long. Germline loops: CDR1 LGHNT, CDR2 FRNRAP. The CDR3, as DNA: TGTGCTAGTGGTTTGGGTCACGGACAGAACAATGAGCAGTTCTTC. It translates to CASGLGHGQNNEQFF.

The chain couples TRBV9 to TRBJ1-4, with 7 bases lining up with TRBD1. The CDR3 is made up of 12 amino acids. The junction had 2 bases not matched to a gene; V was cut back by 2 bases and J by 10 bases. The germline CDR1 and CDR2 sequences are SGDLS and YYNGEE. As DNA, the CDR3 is TGTGCCAGCAGCGTCTCAGGGGGAAAACTGTTTTTT. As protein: CASSVSGGKLFF.

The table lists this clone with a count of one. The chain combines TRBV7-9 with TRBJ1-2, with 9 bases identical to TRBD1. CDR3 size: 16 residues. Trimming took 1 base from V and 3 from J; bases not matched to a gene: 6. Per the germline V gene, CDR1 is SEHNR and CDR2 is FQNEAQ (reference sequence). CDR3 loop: CASSLGGRDRDYGYTF. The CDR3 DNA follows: TGTGCCAGCAGCTTAGGGGGCCGGGACAGGGACTATGGCTACACCTTC.

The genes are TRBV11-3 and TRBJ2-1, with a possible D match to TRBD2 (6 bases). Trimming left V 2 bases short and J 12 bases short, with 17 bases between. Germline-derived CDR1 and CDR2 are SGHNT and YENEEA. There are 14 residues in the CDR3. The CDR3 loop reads CASSLTGENTGQFF. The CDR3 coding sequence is TGTGCCAGCAGCTTAACGGGGGAAAATACCGGGCAGTTCTTC. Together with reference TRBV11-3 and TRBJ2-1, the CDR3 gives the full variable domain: EAGVVQSPRYKIIEKKQPVAFWCNPISGHNTLYWYLQNLGQGPELLIRYENEEAVDDSQLPKDRFSAERLKGVDSTLKIQPAELGDSAVYLCASSLTGENTGQFFGPGTRLTVL.

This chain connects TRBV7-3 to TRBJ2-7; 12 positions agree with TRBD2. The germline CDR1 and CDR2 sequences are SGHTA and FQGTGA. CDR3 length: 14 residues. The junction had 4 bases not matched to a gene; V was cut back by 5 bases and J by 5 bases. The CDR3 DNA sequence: TGTGCCAGCAGCCCGACTAGCGGGAGCAACGAGCAGTACTTC. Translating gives CASSPTSGSNEQYF. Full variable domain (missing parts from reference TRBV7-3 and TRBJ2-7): GAGVSQTPSNKVTEKGKYVELRCDPISGHTALYWYRQSLGQGPEFLIYFQGTGAADDSGLPNDRFFAVRPEGSVSTLKIQRTERGDSAVYLCASSPTSGSNEQYFGPGTRLTVT.

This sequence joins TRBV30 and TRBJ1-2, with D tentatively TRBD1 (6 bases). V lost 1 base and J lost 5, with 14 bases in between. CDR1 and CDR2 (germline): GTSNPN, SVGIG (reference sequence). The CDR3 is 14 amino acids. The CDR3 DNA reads TGTGCCTGGAGTGCCCGGGACATTCTGTATGGCTACACCTTC. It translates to CAWSARDILYGYTF.

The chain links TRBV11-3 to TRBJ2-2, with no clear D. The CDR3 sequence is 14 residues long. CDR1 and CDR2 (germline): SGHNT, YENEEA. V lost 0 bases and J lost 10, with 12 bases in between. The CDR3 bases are TGTGCCAGCAGCTTAGATCCCTATACATTGGAGCTGTTTTTT. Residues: CASSLDPYTLELFF.

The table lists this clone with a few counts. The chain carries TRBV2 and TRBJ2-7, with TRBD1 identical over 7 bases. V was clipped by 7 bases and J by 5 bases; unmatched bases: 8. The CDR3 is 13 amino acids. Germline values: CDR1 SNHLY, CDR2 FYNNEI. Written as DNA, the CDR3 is TGTGCCAGCAAGAACAGGGGTAGCGACGAGCAGTACTTC. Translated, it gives CASKNRGSDEQYF. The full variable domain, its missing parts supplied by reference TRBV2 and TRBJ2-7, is EPEVTQTPSHQVTQMGQEVILRCVPISNHLYFYWYRQILGQKVEFLVSFYNNEISEKSEIFDDQFSVERPDGSNFTLKIRSTKLEDSAMYFCASKNRGSDEQYFGPGTRLTVT.

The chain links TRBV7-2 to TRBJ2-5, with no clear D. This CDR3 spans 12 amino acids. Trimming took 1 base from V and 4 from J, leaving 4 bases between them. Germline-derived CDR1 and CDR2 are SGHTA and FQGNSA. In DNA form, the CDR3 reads TGTGCCAGCAGCTTAGATCGAGAGACCCAGTACTTC. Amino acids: CASSLDRETQYF.

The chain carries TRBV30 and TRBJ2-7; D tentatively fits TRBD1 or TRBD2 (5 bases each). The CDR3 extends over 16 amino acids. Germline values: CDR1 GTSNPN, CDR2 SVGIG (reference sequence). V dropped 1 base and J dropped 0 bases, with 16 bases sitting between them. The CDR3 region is CAWSGGTGTVSYEQYF. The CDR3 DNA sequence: TGTGCCTGGAGTGGAGGAACCGGGACCGTCTCCTACGAGCAGTACTTC.

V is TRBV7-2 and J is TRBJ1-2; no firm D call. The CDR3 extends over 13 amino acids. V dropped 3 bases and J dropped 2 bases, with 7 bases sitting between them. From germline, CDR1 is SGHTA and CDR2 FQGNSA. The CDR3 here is CASSFQQNYGYTF. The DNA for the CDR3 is TGTGCCAGCAGCTTCCAGCAGAACTATGGCTACACCTTC.

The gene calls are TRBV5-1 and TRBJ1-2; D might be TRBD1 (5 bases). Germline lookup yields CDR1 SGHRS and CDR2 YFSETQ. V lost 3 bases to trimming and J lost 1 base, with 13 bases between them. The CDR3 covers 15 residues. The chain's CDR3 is CASSSDDSRNYGYTF. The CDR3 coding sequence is TGCGCCAGCAGCTCGGATGACAGCCGTAACTATGGCTACACCTTC.

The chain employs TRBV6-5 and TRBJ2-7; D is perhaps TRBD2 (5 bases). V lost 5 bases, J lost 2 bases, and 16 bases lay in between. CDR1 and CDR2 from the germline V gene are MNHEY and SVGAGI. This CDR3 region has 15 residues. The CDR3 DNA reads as TGTGCCAGCAGTCCAACGGTAGCGTACACCTACGAGCAGTACTTC. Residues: CASSPTVAYTYEQYF.

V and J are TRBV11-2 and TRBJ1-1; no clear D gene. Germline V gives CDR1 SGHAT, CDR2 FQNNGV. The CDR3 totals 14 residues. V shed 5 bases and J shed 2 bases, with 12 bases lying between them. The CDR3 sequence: CASSQEADNTEAFF. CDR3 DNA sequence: TGTGCCAGCAGCCAGGAGGCGGATAACACTGAAGCTTTCTTT.

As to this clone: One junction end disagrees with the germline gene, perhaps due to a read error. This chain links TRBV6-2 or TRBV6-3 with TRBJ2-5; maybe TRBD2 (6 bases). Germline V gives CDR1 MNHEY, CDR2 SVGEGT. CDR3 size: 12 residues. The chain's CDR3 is CASSYLAGGVHF. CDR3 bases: TGTGCCAGCAGTTATCTAGCCGGAGGGGTGCACTTC.